This passage covers 18 T cell receptor beta chains from one sample sequenced in a study of T cell repertoires in cytomegalovirus infection. Each CDR3 protein gets one entry after TCRdb re-called the reads with MiXCR. This table holds 85,000 to 130,000 distinct CDR3 sequences, under 25% found once. The sequencing sample was made of CD8+ T cells from PBMCs. The receptor set was obtained from a human donor in good health (CMV status not recorded). Some clones in this sample may be carry-over from other donors' samples.

In its sample, this clonotype was seen once. The chain links TRBV19 to TRBJ2-2, with D possibly being TRBD1 or TRBD2 (5 bases each). Trimming stripped 5 bases from V and 9 bases from J, with 13 bases between. The V gene's germline CDR1 is LNHDA and CDR2 SQIVND (reference sequence). This CDR3 region has 13 residues. The chain's CDR3 is CASSDGDVRELFF. The CDR3 DNA is TGTGCCAGTAGTGACGGGGACGTAAGGGAGCTGTTTTTT.

This clonotype has only a few counts. This chain connects TRBV10-2 to TRBJ2-7; TRBD2 matches 8 bases. Trimming removed 2 bases from V and 2 bases from J; junction bases left unmatched: 5. CDR3 length equals 15 residues. CDR1 WSHSY and CDR2 SAAADI come from the germline V gene. CDR3 sequence (DNA): TGCGCCAGCAGTGAGAAAGGGACTAGTGCCTACGAGCAGTACTTC. Protein sequence: CASSEKGTSAYEQYF.

This clonotype came up a few times. The chain recombines TRBV9 with TRBJ2-7, with D hard to call. From germline, CDR1 is SGDLS and CDR2 YYNGEE. V was pared by 2 bases and J by 0 bases, with 9 bases between. The CDR3 is 14 amino acids. The CDR3 is CASSVGMSSYEQYF. The CDR3 DNA is TGTGCCAGCAGCGTGGGGATGTCCTCCTACGAGCAGTACTTC.

This clonotype showed up many times. The V gene is TRBV7-8, the J gene TRBJ2-3; TRBD2 agrees at 9 bases. Germline V gene lookup returns CDR1 SGHVS and CDR2 FQNEAQ. The CDR3 is made up of 18 amino acids. The junction had 14 bases not matched to a gene; V was cut back by 7 bases and J by 0 bases. The CDR3 spells CASTNGLAPTSSTDTQYF. The CDR3 bases are TGTGCCAGCACGAATGGACTAGCGCCAACTTCTAGCACAGATACGCAGTATTTT.

This rearrangement joins TRBV7-6 to TRBJ2-7; D might be TRBD1 (6 bases). The V and J ends lost 4 bases and 2 bases respectively, with 15 bases between them. Per the germline V gene, CDR1 is SGHVS and CDR2 is FNYEAQ. This CDR3 has 15 amino acids. The CDR3 nucleotides are TGTGCCAGCAGCTCGATCCGGGACACCACCTACGAGCAGTACTTC. It codes for CASSSIRDTTYEQYF. Supplemented by reference TRBV7-6 and TRBJ2-7, the full variable domain reads GAGVSQSPRYKVTKRGQDVALRCDPISGHVSLYWYRQALGQGPEFLTYFNYEAQQDKSGLPNDRFSAERPEGSISTLTIQRTEQRDSAMYRCASSSIRDTTYEQYFGPGTRLTVT.

This chain joins TRBV7-6 and TRBJ2-7, with 7 bases identical to TRBD2. V lost 0 bases, J lost 5 bases, and 4 bases stayed unmatched. This CDR3 has 14 amino acids. Germline-derived CDR1 and CDR2 are SGHVS and FNYEAQ. The CDR3 DNA reads TGTGCCAGCAGCTTAGCACCGCTAGCGGACGAGCAGTACTTC. This encodes CASSLAPLADEQYF. Looking up the rest from reference TRBV7-6 and TRBJ2-7 gives the full variable domain: GAGVSQSPRYKVTKRGQDVALRCDPISGHVSLYWYRQALGQGPEFLTYFNYEAQQDKSGLPNDRFSAERPEGSISTLTIQRTEQRDSAMYRCASSLAPLADEQYFGPGTRLTVT.

This clonotype was counted many times. This chain joins TRBV12-3 or TRBV12-4 and TRBJ1-6; weak D call: TRBD1 (6 bases). The CDR3 runs to 14 residues. V was cut by 4 bases and J by 14 bases, with 18 bases left in between. CDR3 sequence: CASSSPGQPGSLHF. In DNA, the CDR3 is TGTGCCAGCAGTTCACCCGGACAGCCCGGGTCCCTCCACTTT.

This chain links TRBV27 with TRBJ2-3; perhaps TRBD1 as D (6 bases). Trimming cost V 5 bases and J 2 bases, with 14 bases left between them. CDR1 and CDR2 (germline): MNHEY, SMNVEV (reference sequence). This CDR3 has 15 residues. The CDR3 is CASSPRQANTDTQYF. CDR3 in DNA: TGTGCCAGCAGTCCCAGACAGGCGAACACAGATACGCAGTATTTT.

This clonotype has just a few counts. V and J are TRBV20-1 and TRBJ1-2; D not resolved. Germline lookup yields CDR1 DFQATT and CDR2 SNEGSKA (reference sequence). Trimming left V 0 bases short and J 1 base short, with 15 bases between. The CDR3 is 16 amino acids. The DNA for the CDR3 is TGCAGTGCTAGAGATCCTATGGTAGAGGTTAACTATGGCTACACCTTC. Protein product: CSARDPMVEVNYGYTF.

This rearrangement joins TRBV7-6 to TRBJ2-2; D uncertain. Germline assignment: CDR1 SGHVS and CDR2 FNYEAQ. Deletions cut 2 bases from V and 7 bases from J, with 14 bases between. The CDR3 sequence is 15 residues long. The CDR3 nucleotides read TGTGCCAGCAGCTTAAGTACCAACCTAGGCGGGGAGCTGTTTTTT. This sequence encodes CASSLSTNLGGELFF.

This chain links TRBV20-1 with TRBJ2-1; maybe TRBD1 (6 bases). Germline V gene lookup returns CDR1 DFQATT and CDR2 SNEGSKA (reference sequence). The length of the CDR3 is 14 residues. The CDR3 DNA sequence: TGCATCAACCCAGGGGCGGGTCCTTACAATGAGCAGTTCTTC. Encoded protein: CINPGAGPYNEQFF.

This rearrangement joins TRBV6-6 to TRBJ2-3; D ambiguous. Trimming took off 7 bases at V and 3 bases at J, with 17 bases between the two ends. Looked up from germline, CDR1 is MNHNY and CDR2 is SVGAGI (reference sequence). The CDR3 contains 15 residues. CDR3 residues: CASTNPPLETDTQYF. In DNA form, the CDR3 reads TGTGCCAGCACCAACCCCCCGCTAGAAACAGATACGCAGTATTTT.

The chain combines TRBV28 with TRBJ2-2; weak D call: TRBD2 (7 bases). The V end was cut by 2 bases, the J end by 6 bases, with 13 bases between. Germline CDR1 reads MDHEN; CDR2 reads SYDVKM. CDR3 length: 15 residues. CDR3 protein: CASSLPRGRAGELFF. The DNA of the CDR3 is TGTGCCAGCAGTTTACCGCGGGGGCGAGCCGGGGAGCTGTTTTTT.

This clonotype was seen only a few times. The chain carries TRBV6-6 and TRBJ2-1; D may be TRBD1 (5 bases). CDR1 and CDR2 from the germline V gene are MNHNY and SVGAGI (reference sequence). The V gene lost 0 bases and the J gene lost 7 bases, with 7 bases spanning the gap. The CDR3 is 13 amino acids. The CDR3 DNA follows: TGTGCCAGCAGTTACTCAGGGGCAAATGAGCAGTTCTTC. Translated: CASSYSGANEQFF.

V usage is TRBV19 and J usage is TRBJ1-5; D not resolved. The CDR3 has 15 residues. CDR1 is LNHDA and CDR2 is SQIVND in the germline V gene (reference sequence). V was clipped by 8 bases and J by 0 bases, with 14 bases between them. The CDR3 reads CASVDRVYSNQPQHF. The CDR3 coding sequence is TGTGCCAGTGTGGACCGAGTTTATAGCAATCAGCCCCAGCATTTT.

The chain combines TRBV7-9 with TRBJ2-5; D remains ambiguous. The ends were cut back, 3 bases at V and 3 bases at J, with 17 bases in the middle. CDR1 is SEHNR, CDR2 FQNEAQ, per germline (reference sequence). There are 16 residues in the CDR3. The CDR3 protein is CASSFPKGVTKETQYF. For the CDR3, the DNA is TGTGCCAGCAGCTTCCCCAAGGGCGTCACAAAAGAGACCCAGTACTTC.

The J gene is TRBJ2-1, the V gene TRBV20-1; TRBD2 aligns across 7 bases. The CDR3 loop spans 15 amino acids. Germline CDR1 reads DFQATT; CDR2 reads SNEGSKA (reference sequence). After removal of 4 bases from V and 4 bases from J, the junction contained 10 bases not matched to a gene. CDR3: CSAMPGLAEYNEQFF. CDR3 nucleotides: TGCAGTGCTATGCCGGGCCTAGCGGAGTACAATGAGCAGTTCTTC.

This clonotype was observed many times. In DNA, the CDR3 is TGCAGTGCCCCGGCCGGCGTCACCTACAATGAGCAGTTCTTC. This gives the protein CSAPAGVTYNEQFF. The chain links TRBV20-1 to TRBJ2-1, with D uncertain. The germline gives CDR1 DFQATT, CDR2 SNEGSKA (reference sequence). Between the trimmed V and J ends, which lost 6 bases and 2 bases, there was a span of 14 bases. The CDR3 contains 14 residues.